This T cell receptor beta chain appears in the sequencing data of a study of blood T cell repertoires in COVID-19. The CDR3 contains 14 residues. Germline CDR1 MNHEY, CDR2 SMNVEV (reference sequence). V was clipped by 0 bases and J by 8 bases; unmatched bases: 4. Here immunoSEQ multiplex PCR was the method, and the copy in TCRdb shows in-frame clones only, minus some. Among more than 150,000 clones, around nine tenths were seen once, and the ten largest hold less than 3%. The sample comprised peripheral blood. The TCR sequence derives from a man aged 35-49 years with active or convalescent COVID-19. The genes are TRBV27 and TRBJ1-2, with 9 bases identical to TRBD1. The CDR3 DNA reads TGTGCCAGCAGTTTATCATACAGGGGGCAAGGCTACACCTTC. Translating gives CASSLSYRGQGYTF.